These T cell receptor beta chains were read from a single sample in a study of regulatory T cells in long-lasting Graves disease. TCRdb called the multiplex PCR reads again in MiXCR, with one record for every CDR3 protein. The sample shows 550,000 or so distinct CDR3 sequences, more than 10% of them seen only once. This sample also belongs to another study, concerning T cells in Graves' hyperthyroidism and ophthalmopathy.

The sequences come from peripheral blood mononuclear cells (PBMCs), collected at new diagnosis, from a patient treated with antithyroid drugs. These receptors were collected from a woman aged 25-40 years with Graves disease. Each CDR3 is given with its conserved first and last residue. D genes are given only for firm matches. Clone size appears in some rows only: once, few, many, or a class for an expanded clone.

few	TRBV2	.	TRBJ1-5	CASSDSSRRDQPQHF	TGTGCCAGCAGTGACTCATCGAGACGCGATCAGCCCCAGCATTTT
.	TRBV7-2	.	TRBJ2-1	CASSLAGNHEQFF	TGTGCCAGCAGCTTAGCAGGGAACCATGAGCAGTTCTTC
few	TRBV7-9	TRBD2	TRBJ2-1	CASSRLFVGLAGRMYEQFF	TGTGCCAGCAGCCGGCTCTTCGTGGGTCTAGCGGGAAGGATGTATGAGCAGTTCTTC
few	TRBV19	TRBD1	TRBJ2-1	CASRRDRGNNEQFF	TGTGCCAGCCGACGGGACAGGGGTAACAATGAGCAGTTCTTC
many	TRBV11-2	.	TRBJ1-1	CASSYRVDRPNTEAFF	TGTGCCAGCAGCTACAGGGTGGATAGGCCAAACACTGAAGCTTTCTTT
.	TRBV30	TRBD1	TRBJ2-2	CASRDRGRETGELFF	TGTGCCTCAAGGGACAGGGGCCGGGAAACCGGGGAGCTGTTTTTT
.	TRBV6-4	TRBD1	TRBJ2-2	CASSDWTGNTGELFF	TGTGCCAGCAGTGACTGGACAGGAAACACCGGGGAGCTGTTTTTT
many	TRBV28	.	TRBJ1-4	CASSKGQWPGKLFF	TGTGCCAGCAGTAAAGGACAATGGCCCGGGAAACTGTTTTTT
.	TRBV11-2	TRBD1	TRBJ2-7	CASSKDRGSYEQYF	TGTGCCAGCAGCAAGGACAGGGGAAGCTACGAGCAGTACTTC
.	TRBV7-2	.	TRBJ2-5	CASTPWTVRVETQYF	TGTGCCAGCACCCCATGGACAGTGCGGGTGGAGACCCAGTACTTC
.	TRBV7-9	.	TRBJ1-3	CASSLVRAGIGNTIYF	TGTGCCAGCAGCTTAGTGAGGGCAGGGATTGGAAACACCATATATTTT
.	TRBV29-1	TRBD2	TRBJ2-5	CSVLTSAETQYF	TGCAGCGTACTGACTAGCGCTGAGACCCAGTACTTC
few	TRBV29-1	.	TRBJ2-7	CSVDSGTSYEQYF	TGCAGCGTTGATTCGGGGACCTCCTACGAGCAGTACTTC
few	TRBV19	.	TRBJ2-2	CASSPPRLFPGELFF	TGTGCCAGTAGCCCACCCCGACTATTTCCCGGGGAGCTGTTTTTT
.	TRBV19	.	TRBJ1-3	CASRGAGNTIYF	TGTGCCAGCCGCGGGGCCGGAAACACCATATATTTT
few	TRBV7-2	TRBD1	TRBJ1-1	CASSSQGGNTEAFF	TGTGCCAGCAGTTCACAGGGGGGAAACACTGAAGCTTTCTTT
few	TRBV6-1	TRBD1	TRBJ2-2	CASRGVGQDTGELFF	TGTGCCAGCAGGGGTGTAGGACAGGACACCGGGGAGCTGTTTTTT
many	TRBV28	TRBD1	TRBJ1-1	CASSSPARGLGTEAFF	TGTGCCAGCAGTTCACCGGCGAGGGGGCTGGGTACTGAAGCTTTCTTT
many	TRBV12-3/TRBV12-4	TRBD2	TRBJ2-7	CASRGTSGRSEQYF	TGTGCCAGCAGGGGGACTAGCGGGAGGAGCGAGCAGTACTTC
.	TRBV5-4	.	TRBJ1-1	CASSWGVGDTEAFF	TGTGCCAGCAGCTGGGGGGTAGGGGACACTGAAGCTTTCTTT
many	TRBV9	TRBD2	TRBJ2-5	CASSSSSGRFLETQYF	TGTGCCAGCAGCTCCTCTAGCGGGAGGTTCCTGGAGACCCAGTACTTC
few	TRBV7-9	TRBD1	TRBJ1-4	CASSADRGQSEKLFF	TGTGCCAGCAGCGCAGACAGGGGGCAGAGTGAAAAACTGTTTTTT